This section outlines one T cell receptor (beta chain) sequence together with its context. Its antigen is not yet known. Base qualities are not provided; no much larger clone lies one nucleotide away. The entry originates in a study of shared clonotypes between healthy human individuals (dated by TCRdb to 2019 to 2021). Turning to the overall study: A couple of women and a few men aged 18 to 49 years were included in the cohort. For each donor, CD4 naive and CD4 memory were each run on three plates, CD8 naive on two plates, and CD8 memory on one plate. Blood TCR repertoires of several healthy adults were deeply sequenced to estimate repertoire size and the extent of clonotype sharing between individuals. To increase sequencing depth and limit assay-specific biases, different laboratories used diverse techniques to prepare libraries and sequence TCR repertoires. Leukapheresis yielded between about 0.8 and 9.5 billion PBMCs per donor.

From the cysteine up to the phenylalanine, the CDR3 has a length of 16 residues. Just CDR3 DNA is preserved here, 48 bases in frame from base 1. Looking up the germline V gene yields CDR1 LGHNA and CDR2 YSLEER. V is cut back by 2 bases and J by 2 bases, with 6 bases in the junction unmatched. TCR CDR3 regions were amplified from genomic DNA by multiplex PCR using the deep immunoSEQ assay. For each cell subset, the extracted genomic DNA was distributed evenly across all wells of several immunoSEQ 96-well plates, and each plate served as one replicate. For sorted subsets, roughly 200 ng of genomic DNA, equivalent to around 30,000 T cell genomes, went into each replicate PCR. Purified libraries were quantified with a Qubit 3.0 fluorometer, sized on a Bioanalyzer 2100, and re-quantified with the KAPA Library Quantification kit. Every immunoSEQ 96-well plate was sequenced on a dedicated single-read 150-cycle Illumina NextSeq 550 flow cell. The authors' pipeline ran thus. The immunoSEQ output contained only junctional sequences without quality scores, so filtering could not match that applied to full-length reads. To assign V/J genes and CDR3, sequences were annotated against IMGT germline references using PyIR, a Python wrapper for IgBLAST v1.9. Reads were removed for weak V/J assignments (E-value above 1e-6), missing CDR3, stop codons, out-of-frame junctions, or ambiguous translated residues. A V3J clonotype was defined by an identical inferred V gene, J gene, and CDR3 amino acid sequence. Percentage overlap between repertoires was calculated by dividing the number of shared unique clonotypes by the size of the smaller repertoire. Three approaches were used to assess repertoire richness: RTK rarefaction, the Chao1 estimator, and Recon v2.1 estimates of unobserved clonotypes. Generation probabilities for all TCRbeta clonotypes obtained by the gDNA method from several donors were computed using OLGA. TCRdb took over this immuneACCESS table, retaining in-frame rearrangements with V and J assigned. Such tables are incomplete; in checked studies, under half of the missing clones stem from an unresolved V gene, and the remainder is unexplained. That table furnishes V, J and clone size, whereas the DNA furnished D and trimming. In all, the sample holds more than 2,000,000 clones, and approximately 92% of those were seen once. Under 0.15% of the sample is held by the ten biggest clonotypes.

Summary of the overall study and its limitations: Because the study included only a small number of donors, the genetic and exposure-history diversity represented was limited. Sampling was restricted to blood, and TCR repertoires in tissue are likely to differ from TCR repertoires in blood. Sharing across a few donors was observed for approximately 4.6% of naive CD4, about 4% of naive CD8, 2% to 2.5% of memory CD4, and roughly 0.43% of memory CD8 clonotypes. Compared with non-shared clonotypes, clonotypes shared by all four sorted-subset donors had higher generation probabilities. Based on pairwise subsampling, the degree of clonotype sharing among donors was expected to be affected by sequencing depth. Incomplete sequencing was indicated by rarefaction of sorted-subset datasets, despite the large sequencing depth. Naive subsets generally had larger estimated clonotype richness than memory subsets.

The donors were healthy, HIV-negative adults with no recently reported acute infections or vaccinations. Every donor was a Caucasian adult living in Nashville, Tennessee, USA. CD4+ T cells were enriched by magnetic negative selection, after which naive cells were positively selected on CD45RA and the negative fraction was taken as the memory subset. After blood collection by leukapheresis, PBMCs were isolated using Ficoll-Histopaque density gradient centrifugation and then cryopreserved in the vapor phase of liquid nitrogen. Analytical flow cytometry was used to check the purity and quantity of each magnetically sorted T cell population. Genomic DNA was isolated from every sorted fraction and measured by UV absorbance on a Nanodrop 2000c.

This TCR was recovered from a man younger than 35 in good health. The sequencing input was naive CD4+ T cells sorted from blood. The sample's cell subset or site label is to be understood as: CD45RA+ positively selected. The rearrangement combines TRBV4-3 with TRBJ2-7; 10 middle bases align to TRBD2. The CDR3 amino acid sequence is: CASSQRTSGKTYEQYF. The nucleotide sequence is given as TGCGCCAGCAGCCAAAGGACTAGCGGTAAGACCTACGAGCAGTACTTC.